These T cell receptor beta chains were read from a single sample in a study of cytomegalovirus exposure and HLA in healthy donors. Libraries were prepared by immunoSEQ multiplex PCR; TCRdb keeps only in-frame clonotypes and omits some of them. The sample lists about 160,000 clones, about four fifths seen once, with approximately 8% in the top ten. What was sequenced was PBMCs. The receptor source for this set is a male donor in good health and CMV-seropositive. Each CDR3 is given with its conserved first and last residue.

v_gene: TRBV5-1; j_gene: TRBJ2-6; CDR3aa: CASSLANRTSGGRYSGANVLTF
v_gene: TRBV28; j_gene: TRBJ2-7; CDR3aa: CASSTQGPYEQYF
v_gene: TRBV7-8; j_gene: TRBJ1-5; CDR3aa: CASSLYDQPQHF
v_gene: TRBV2; j_gene: TRBJ2-2; CDR3aa: CASGPGLAGGGTGELFF
v_gene: TRBV7-2; j_gene: TRBJ1-5; CDR3aa: CASSQGLYSNQPQHF
v_gene: TRBV28; j_gene: TRBJ1-5; CDR3aa: CASSQGGTGNQPQHF
v_gene: TRBV27; j_gene: TRBJ2-7; CDR3aa: CASSFRGTRDRVNEQYF
v_gene: TRBV2; j_gene: TRBJ1-5; CDR3aa: CASSGVGQGTYQPQHF
v_gene: TRBV19; j_gene: TRBJ1-1; CDR3aa: CASSIHRDTEAFF
v_gene: TRBV2; j_gene: TRBJ2-2; CDR3aa: CASSEVAQGGTGELFF
v_gene: TRBV5-1; j_gene: TRBJ1-4; CDR3aa: CASSLTGATNEKLFF
v_gene: TRBV19; j_gene: TRBJ2-1; CDR3aa: CASSPGRSYNEQFF
v_gene: TRBV5-1; j_gene: TRBJ1-1; CDR3aa: CASSFRGNTEAFF
v_gene: TRBV9; j_gene: TRBJ2-2; CDR3aa: CASSGVRTGELFF
v_gene: TRBV9; j_gene: TRBJ1-5; CDR3aa: CASSVDLFTGPQHF
v_gene: TRBV2; j_gene: TRBJ2-7; CDR3aa: CATQPAATGGYEQYF